The present entry profiles one TCR beta chain with its context. What it binds is not known. Some clones are missing from TCRdb's copy, which holds only in-frame ones; the method was immunoSEQ multiplex PCR. The sample includes roughly 150,000 clones, approximately 93% of them seen just once. It was the approximately 120-subject validation cohort, separate from the approximately 680-subject first cohort, to which the donors belonged. With V trimmed by 8 bases and J by 5 bases, 14 bases remained unmatched. This CDR3 has 16 amino acids. Germline assignment: CDR1 MGHDK and CDR2 SYGVNS. This specimen belongs to a study of cytomegalovirus exposure and HLA in healthy donors. Study outcomes and limitations: The classifier reportedly diagnosed cytomegalovirus status with high sensitivity and specificity. Specific recognition of CMV antigens was confirmed in vitro for a few chains (all CMV-associated). The study put roughly 160 TCR beta chains on its list as cytomegalovirus-associated.

The sequence derives from a young man in good health and CMV-seronegative. The gene calls are TRBV25-1 and TRBJ2-2; 7 bases agree with TRBD2. The material sequenced was PBMCs. The CDR3 protein is CASSPPHGRTTGELFF. In nucleotides, the CDR3 is TGTGCCAGCTCACCCCCCCACGGGAGGACTACCGGGGAGCTGTTTTTT.